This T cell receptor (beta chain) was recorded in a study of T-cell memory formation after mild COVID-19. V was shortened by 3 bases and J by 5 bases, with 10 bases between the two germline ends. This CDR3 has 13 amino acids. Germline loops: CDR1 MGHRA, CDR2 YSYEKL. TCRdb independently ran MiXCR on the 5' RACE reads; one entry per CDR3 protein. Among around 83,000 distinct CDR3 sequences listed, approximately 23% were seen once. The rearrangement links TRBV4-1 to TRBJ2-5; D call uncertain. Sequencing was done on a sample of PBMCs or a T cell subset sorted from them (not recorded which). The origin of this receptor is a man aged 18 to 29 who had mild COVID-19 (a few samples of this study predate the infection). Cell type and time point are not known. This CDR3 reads CASSQLTGETQYF. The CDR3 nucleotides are TGCGCCAGCAGCCAGCTGACCGGTGAGACCCAGTACTTC.